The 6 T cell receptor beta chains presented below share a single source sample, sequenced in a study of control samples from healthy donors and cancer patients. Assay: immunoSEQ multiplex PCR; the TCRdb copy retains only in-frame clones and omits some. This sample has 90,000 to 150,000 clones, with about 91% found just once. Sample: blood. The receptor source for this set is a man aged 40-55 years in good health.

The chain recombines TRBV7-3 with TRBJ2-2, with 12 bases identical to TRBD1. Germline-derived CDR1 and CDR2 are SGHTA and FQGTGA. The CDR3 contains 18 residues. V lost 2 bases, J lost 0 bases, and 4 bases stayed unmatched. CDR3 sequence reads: CASSLYGTGGTNTGELFF. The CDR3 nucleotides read TGTGCCAGCAGCTTATATGGGACAGGGGGCACGAACACCGGGGAGCTGTTTTTT.

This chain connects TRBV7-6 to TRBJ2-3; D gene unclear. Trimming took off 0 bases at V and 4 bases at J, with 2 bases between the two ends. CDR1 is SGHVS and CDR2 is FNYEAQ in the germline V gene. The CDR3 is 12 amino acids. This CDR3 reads CASSLAPDTQYF. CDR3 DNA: TGTGCCAGCAGCTTAGCACCAGATACGCAGTATTTT.

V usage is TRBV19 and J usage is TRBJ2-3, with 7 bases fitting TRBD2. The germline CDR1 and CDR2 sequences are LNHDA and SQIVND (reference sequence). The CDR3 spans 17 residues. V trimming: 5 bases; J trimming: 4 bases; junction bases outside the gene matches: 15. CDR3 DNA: TGTGCCAGTAGTCGCTTTCCCGGGAGGCTTGGCGCAGATACGCAGTATTTT. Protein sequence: CASSRFPGRLGADTQYF.

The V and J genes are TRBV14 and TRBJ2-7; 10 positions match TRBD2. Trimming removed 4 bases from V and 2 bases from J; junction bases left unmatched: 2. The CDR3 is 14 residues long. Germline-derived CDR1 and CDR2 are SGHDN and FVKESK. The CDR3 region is CASSRTSGTYEQYF. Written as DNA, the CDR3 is TGTGCCAGCAGCCGGACTAGCGGAACCTACGAGCAGTACTTC.

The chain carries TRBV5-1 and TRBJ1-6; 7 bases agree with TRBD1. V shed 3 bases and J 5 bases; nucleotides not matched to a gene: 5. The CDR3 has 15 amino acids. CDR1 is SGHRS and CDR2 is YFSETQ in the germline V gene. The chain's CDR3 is CASSSGQENNSPLHF. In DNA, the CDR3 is TGCGCCAGCAGCTCCGGACAGGAAAATAATTCACCCCTCCACTTT.

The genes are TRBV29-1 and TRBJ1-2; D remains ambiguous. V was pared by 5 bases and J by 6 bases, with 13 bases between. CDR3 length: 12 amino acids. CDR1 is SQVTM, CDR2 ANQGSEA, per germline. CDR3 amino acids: CSVWTRMDGYTF. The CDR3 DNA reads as TGCAGCGTTTGGACCCGGATGGATGGCTACACCTTC.